The rows below give T cell receptor beta chains drawn from one sample of a study of monozygotic twins with inflammatory bowel disease. TCRdb reprocessed the 5' RACE reads, keeping one entry per CDR3 protein, no DNA. Its listing shows about 330,000 distinct CDR3 sequences. Source material: blood. These receptors were collected from a human donor with ulcerative colitis or Crohn's disease, or a healthy co-twin of an affected twin (not recorded which). Both conserved end residues are part of each CDR3. Each record gives: V gene, J gene, CDR3 protein.

V gene: TRBV7-9; J gene: TRBJ2-7; CDR3 protein: CASSIPQGDEQYF
V gene: TRBV20-1; J gene: TRBJ2-7; CDR3 protein: CSADSGGPYEQYF
V gene: TRBV2; J gene: TRBJ1-5; CDR3 protein: CASSAQMGGAGQPQHF
V gene: TRBV25-1; J gene: TRBJ2-1; CDR3 protein: CATGTLKGNEQFF
V gene: TRBV15; J gene: TRBJ2-1; CDR3 protein: CATSRTGSSYNEQFF
V gene: TRBV7-6; J gene: TRBJ2-3; CDR3 protein: CASSLDSLAGGPTGPTQYF
V gene: TRBV24-1; J gene: TRBJ2-2; CDR3 protein: CATSPGTANTGELFF
V gene: TRBV7-3; J gene: TRBJ2-3; CDR3 protein: CASSSGLAGGADTQYF
V gene: TRBV12-3/TRBV12-4; J gene: TRBJ1-5; CDR3 protein: CASSLEGANNQPQHF
V gene: TRBV19; J gene: TRBJ1-5; CDR3 protein: CASSIGGAFSNQPQHF
V gene: TRBV11-2; J gene: TRBJ2-3; CDR3 protein: CAGSHPRGSTDTQYF
V gene: TRBV5-1; J gene: TRBJ2-2; CDR3 protein: CASSRQGAGRELFF
V gene: TRBV9; J gene: TRBJ2-1; CDR3 protein: CASSVGSSGQRSGEQFF
V gene: TRBV7-2; J gene: TRBJ2-7; CDR3 protein: CASSSQGGTYEQYF
V gene: TRBV4-3; J gene: TRBJ1-5; CDR3 protein: CASSQDLRGPQPQHF
V gene: TRBV6-1; J gene: TRBJ1-6; CDR3 protein: CASSAPDRAPYSPLHF
V gene: TRBV10-1; J gene: TRBJ2-1; CDR3 protein: CASGSPATFVNEQFF
V gene: TRBV7-2; J gene: TRBJ2-7; CDR3 protein: CASSLALIRLAGTYEQYF
V gene: TRBV5-1; J gene: TRBJ2-1; CDR3 protein: CASSLDFSYNEQFF
V gene: TRBV30; J gene: TRBJ2-5; CDR3 protein: CALGTGAQETQYF
V gene: TRBV7-9; J gene: TRBJ2-1; CDR3 protein: CASSWGGSANNEQFF
V gene: TRBV27; J gene: TRBJ2-5; CDR3 protein: CASRAGSEETQYF
V gene: TRBV30; J gene: TRBJ1-6; CDR3 protein: CAWSARALATLHF
V gene: TRBV15; J gene: TRBJ2-1; CDR3 protein: CATSRTVVYEQFF
V gene: TRBV30; J gene: TRBJ1-5; CDR3 protein: CAWSWGGGSYSNQPQHF
V gene: TRBV7-9; J gene: TRBJ2-2; CDR3 protein: CASSPDPANTGELFF
V gene: TRBV28; J gene: TRBJ2-7; CDR3 protein: CASSSGGHLPEYF
V gene: TRBV28; J gene: TRBJ2-3; CDR3 protein: CASSPIAGNTDTQYF
V gene: TRBV5-6; J gene: TRBJ2-6; CDR3 protein: CASSSTREGTISGANVLTF
V gene: TRBV4-1; J gene: TRBJ1-1; CDR3 protein: CASSQVDRGGTEAFF
V gene: TRBV10-3; J gene: TRBJ2-1; CDR3 protein: CAIKSGGYNEQFF
V gene: TRBV20-1; J gene: TRBJ1-5; CDR3 protein: CSAPPGRGNQPQHF
V gene: TRBV10-2; J gene: TRBJ2-1; CDR3 protein: CASDLGGVNEQFF
V gene: TRBV28; J gene: TRBJ2-1; CDR3 protein: CASRTTGDGPYNEQFF
V gene: TRBV20-1; J gene: TRBJ2-1; CDR3 protein: CSARGLAASSYNEQFF
V gene: TRBV24-1; J gene: TRBJ2-3; CDR3 protein: CATSGGGTNTDTQYF
V gene: TRBV11-1; J gene: TRBJ2-3; CDR3 protein: CASSLLLLTEGLTDTQYF
V gene: TRBV10-3; J gene: TRBJ2-3; CDR3 protein: CAIKRGDDFTDTQYF
V gene: TRBV19; J gene: TRBJ2-1; CDR3 protein: CASKSPFRSNEQFF
V gene: TRBV2; J gene: TRBJ1-5; CDR3 protein: CAVRQVQESQPQHF
V gene: TRBV27; J gene: TRBJ2-1; CDR3 protein: CASYRDYNYNEQFF